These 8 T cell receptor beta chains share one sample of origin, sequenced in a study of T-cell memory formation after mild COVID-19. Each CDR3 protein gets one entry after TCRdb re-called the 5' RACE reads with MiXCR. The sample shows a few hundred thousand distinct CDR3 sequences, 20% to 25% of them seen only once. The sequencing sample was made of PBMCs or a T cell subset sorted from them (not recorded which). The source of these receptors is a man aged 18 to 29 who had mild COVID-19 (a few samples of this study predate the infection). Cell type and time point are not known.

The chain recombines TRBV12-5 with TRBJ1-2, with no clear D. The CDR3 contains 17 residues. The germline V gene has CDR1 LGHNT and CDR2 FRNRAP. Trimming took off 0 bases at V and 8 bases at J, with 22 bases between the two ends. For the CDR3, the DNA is TGTGCTAGTGGTTTGGTCGCGGGAACCGGCTTGAGCTGGGGCTACACCTTC. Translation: CASGLVAGTGLSWGYTF.

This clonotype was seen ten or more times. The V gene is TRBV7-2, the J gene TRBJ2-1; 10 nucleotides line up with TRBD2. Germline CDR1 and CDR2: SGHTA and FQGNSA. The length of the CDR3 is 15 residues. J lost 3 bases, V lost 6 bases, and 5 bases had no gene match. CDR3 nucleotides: TGTGCCAGCAGGGGATCTAGCGGGAGCTACAATGAGCAGTTCTTC. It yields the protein CASRGSSGSYNEQFF.

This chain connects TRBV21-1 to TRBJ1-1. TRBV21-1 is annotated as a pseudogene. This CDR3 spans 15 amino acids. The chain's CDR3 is CASSKPGPENTEAFF. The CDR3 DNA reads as TGTGCCAGCAGCAAACCTGGACCGGAGAACACTGAAGCTTTCTTT.

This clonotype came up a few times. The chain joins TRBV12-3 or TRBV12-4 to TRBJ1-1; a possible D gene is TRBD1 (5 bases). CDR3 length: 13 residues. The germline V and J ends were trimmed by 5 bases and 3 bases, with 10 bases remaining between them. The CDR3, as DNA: TGTGCCAGCAGTGGCCAGGGATACACTGAAGCTTTCTTT. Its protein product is CASSGQGYTEAFF.

CDR3 amino acids: CASSLARGAPGYNEQFF. DNA of the CDR3: TGTGCCAGCAGTTTAGCGCGGGGGGCGCCGGGATACAATGAGCAGTTCTTC. This rearrangement joins TRBV12-3 or TRBV12-4 to TRBJ2-1, with TRBD2 matching 8 bases. The J segment lost 4 bases and the V segment lost 0 bases, leaving 8 bases of the junction unmatched. The CDR3 contains 17 residues.

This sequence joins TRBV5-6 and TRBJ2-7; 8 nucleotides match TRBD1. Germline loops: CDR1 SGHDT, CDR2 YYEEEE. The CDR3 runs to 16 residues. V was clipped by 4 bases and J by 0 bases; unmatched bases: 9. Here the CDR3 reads CASSTLGQEYSYEQYV. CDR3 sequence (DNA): TGTGCCAGCAGCACTCTGGGACAGGAATACTCCTACGAGCAGTACGTC.

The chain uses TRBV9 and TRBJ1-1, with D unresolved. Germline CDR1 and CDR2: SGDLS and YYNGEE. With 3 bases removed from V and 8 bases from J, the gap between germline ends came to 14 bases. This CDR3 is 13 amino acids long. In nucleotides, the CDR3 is TGTGCCAGCAGCGCGTGGTTGGTAGGCGAAGCTTTCTTT. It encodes CASSAWLVGEAFF.

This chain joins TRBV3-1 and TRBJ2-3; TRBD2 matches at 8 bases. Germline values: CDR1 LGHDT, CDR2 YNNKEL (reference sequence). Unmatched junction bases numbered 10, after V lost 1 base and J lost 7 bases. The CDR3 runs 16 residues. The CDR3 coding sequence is TGTGCCAGCAGCCAAGGCAGCGGGGGCCGCGAAAATACGCAGTATTTT. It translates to CASSQGSGGRENTQYF.